This TCR beta chain originates from a study of immune evolution from preneoplasia to lung adenocarcinoma. Patient tissue came from resections in Japan or China, 2014–2017. Two lung cancer pathologists independently confirmed each histologic diagnosis. Study-level findings and limits: Normal lung had the highest top T cell clone frequencies.

The V and J ends lost 4 bases and 1 base respectively, with 8 bases between them. CDR3 length equals 12 residues. Looked up from germline, CDR1 is SQVTM and CDR2 is ANQGSEA. Points on this clone: Its matching antigen is unknown.

Repertoires were generated with immunoSEQ multiplex PCR, while TCRdb's copy carries only in-frame clones and drops some. The profile shows over 6,500 clones, approximately 80% of them singletons. This receptor was taken from a person aged 65 to 79 with lung adenocarcinoma. Sample: FFPE adjacent normal lung tissue. This chain uses TRBV29-1 with TRBJ2-7; D is ambiguous. CDR3 protein: CSVAVGSYEQYF. DNA of the CDR3: TGCAGCGTTGCCGTGGGTTCCTACGAGCAGTACTTC.